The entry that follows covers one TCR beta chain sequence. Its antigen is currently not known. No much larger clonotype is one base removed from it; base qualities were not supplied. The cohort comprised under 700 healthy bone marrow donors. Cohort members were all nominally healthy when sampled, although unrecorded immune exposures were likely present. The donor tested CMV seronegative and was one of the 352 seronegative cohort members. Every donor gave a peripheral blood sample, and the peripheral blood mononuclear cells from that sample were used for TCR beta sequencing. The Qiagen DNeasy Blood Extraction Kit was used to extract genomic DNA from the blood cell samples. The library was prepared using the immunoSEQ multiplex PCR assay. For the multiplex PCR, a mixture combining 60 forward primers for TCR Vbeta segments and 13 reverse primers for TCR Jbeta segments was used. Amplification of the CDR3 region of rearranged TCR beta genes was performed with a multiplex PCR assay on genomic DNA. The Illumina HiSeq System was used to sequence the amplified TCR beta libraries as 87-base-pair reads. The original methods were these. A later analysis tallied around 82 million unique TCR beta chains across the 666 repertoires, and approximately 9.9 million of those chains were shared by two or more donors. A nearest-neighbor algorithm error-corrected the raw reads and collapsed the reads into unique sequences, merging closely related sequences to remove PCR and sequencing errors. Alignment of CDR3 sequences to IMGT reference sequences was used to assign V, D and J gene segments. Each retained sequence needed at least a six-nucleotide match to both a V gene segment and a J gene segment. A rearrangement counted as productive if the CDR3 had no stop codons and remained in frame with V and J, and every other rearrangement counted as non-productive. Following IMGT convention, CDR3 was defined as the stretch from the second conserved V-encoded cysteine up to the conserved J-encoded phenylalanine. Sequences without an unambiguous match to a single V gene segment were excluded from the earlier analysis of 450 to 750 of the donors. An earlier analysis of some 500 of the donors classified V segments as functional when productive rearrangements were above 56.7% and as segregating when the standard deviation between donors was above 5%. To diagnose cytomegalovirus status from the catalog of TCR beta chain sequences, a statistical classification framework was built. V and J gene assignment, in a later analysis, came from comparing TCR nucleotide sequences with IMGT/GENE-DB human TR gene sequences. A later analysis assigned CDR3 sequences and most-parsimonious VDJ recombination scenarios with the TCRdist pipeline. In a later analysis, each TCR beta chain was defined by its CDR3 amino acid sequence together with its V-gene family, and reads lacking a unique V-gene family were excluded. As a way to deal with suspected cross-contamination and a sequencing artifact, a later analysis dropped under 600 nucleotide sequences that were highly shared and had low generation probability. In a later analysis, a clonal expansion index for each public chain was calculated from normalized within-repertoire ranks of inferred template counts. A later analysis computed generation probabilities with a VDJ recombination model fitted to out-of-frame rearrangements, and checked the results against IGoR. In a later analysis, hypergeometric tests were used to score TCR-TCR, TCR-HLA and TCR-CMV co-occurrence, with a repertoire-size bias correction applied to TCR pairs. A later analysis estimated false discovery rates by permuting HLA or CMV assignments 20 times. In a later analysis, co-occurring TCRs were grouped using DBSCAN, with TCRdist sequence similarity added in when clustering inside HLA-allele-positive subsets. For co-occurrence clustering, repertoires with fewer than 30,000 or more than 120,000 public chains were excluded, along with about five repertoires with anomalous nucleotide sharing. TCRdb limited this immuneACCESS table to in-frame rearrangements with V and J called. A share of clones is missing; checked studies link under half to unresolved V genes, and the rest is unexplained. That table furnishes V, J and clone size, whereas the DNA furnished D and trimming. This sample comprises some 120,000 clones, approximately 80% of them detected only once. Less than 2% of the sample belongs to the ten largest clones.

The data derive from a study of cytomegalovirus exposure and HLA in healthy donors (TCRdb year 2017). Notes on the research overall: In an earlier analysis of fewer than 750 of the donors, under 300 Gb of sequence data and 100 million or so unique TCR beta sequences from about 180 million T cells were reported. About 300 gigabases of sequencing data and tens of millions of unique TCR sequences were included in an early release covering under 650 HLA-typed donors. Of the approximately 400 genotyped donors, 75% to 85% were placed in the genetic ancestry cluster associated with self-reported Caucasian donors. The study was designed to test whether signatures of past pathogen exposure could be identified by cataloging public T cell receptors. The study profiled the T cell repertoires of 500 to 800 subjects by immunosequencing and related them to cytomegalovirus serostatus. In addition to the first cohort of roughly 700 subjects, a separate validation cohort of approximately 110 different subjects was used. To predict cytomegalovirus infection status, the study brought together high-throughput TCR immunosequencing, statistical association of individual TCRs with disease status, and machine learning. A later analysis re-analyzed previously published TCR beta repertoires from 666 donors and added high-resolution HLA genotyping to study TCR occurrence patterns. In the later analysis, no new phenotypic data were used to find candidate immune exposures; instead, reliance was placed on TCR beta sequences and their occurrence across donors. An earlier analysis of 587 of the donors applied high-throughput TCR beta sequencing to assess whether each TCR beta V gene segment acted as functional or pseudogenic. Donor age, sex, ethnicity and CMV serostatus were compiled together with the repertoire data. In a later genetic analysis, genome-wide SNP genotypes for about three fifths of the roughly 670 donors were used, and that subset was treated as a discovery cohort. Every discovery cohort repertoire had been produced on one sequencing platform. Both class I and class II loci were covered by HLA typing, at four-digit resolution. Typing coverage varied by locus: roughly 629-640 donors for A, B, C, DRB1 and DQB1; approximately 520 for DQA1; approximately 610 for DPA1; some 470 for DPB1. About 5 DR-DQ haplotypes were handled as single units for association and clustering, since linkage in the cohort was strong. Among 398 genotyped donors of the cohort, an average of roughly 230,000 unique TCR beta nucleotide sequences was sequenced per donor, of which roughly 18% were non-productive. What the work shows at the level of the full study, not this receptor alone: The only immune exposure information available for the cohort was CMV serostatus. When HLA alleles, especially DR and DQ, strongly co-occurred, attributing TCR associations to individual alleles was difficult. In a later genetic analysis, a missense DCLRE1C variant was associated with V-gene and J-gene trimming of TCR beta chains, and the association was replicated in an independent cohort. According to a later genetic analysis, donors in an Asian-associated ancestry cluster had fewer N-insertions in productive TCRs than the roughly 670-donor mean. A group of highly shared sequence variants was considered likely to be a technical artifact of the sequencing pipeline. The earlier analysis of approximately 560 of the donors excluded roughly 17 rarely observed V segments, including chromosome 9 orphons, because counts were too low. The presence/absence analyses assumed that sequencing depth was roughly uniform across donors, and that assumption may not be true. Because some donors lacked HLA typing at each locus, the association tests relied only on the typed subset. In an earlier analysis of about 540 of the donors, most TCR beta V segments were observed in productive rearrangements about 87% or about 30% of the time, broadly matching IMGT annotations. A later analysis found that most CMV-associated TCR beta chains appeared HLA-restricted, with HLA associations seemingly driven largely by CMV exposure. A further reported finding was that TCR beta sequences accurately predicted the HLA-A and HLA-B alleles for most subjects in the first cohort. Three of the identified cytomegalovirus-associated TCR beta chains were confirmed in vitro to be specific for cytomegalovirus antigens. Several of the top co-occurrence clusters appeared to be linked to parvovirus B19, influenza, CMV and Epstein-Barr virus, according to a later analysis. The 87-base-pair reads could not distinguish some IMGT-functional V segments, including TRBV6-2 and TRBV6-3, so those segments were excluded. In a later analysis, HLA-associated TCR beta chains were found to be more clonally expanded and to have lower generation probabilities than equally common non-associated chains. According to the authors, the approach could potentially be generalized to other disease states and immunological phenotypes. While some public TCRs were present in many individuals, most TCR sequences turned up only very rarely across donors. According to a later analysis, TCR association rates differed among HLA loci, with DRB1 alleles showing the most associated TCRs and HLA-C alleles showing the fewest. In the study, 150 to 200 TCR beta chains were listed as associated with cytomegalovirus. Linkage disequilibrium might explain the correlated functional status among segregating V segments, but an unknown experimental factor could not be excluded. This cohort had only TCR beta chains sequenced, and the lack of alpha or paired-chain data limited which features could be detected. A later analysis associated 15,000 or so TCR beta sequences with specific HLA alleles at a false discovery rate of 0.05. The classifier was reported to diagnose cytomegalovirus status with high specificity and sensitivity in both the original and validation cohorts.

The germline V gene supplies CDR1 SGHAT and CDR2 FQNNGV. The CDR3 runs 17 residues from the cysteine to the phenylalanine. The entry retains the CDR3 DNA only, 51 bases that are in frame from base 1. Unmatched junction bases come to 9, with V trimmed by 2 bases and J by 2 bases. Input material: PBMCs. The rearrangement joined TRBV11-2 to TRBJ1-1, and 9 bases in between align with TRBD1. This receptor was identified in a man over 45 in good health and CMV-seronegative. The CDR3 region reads CASSLPWDRARNTEAFF. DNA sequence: TGTGCCAGCAGCTTACCCTGGGACAGGGCAAGAAACACTGAAGCTTTCTTT. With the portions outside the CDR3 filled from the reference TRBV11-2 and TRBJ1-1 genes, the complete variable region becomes EAGVAQSPRYKIIEKRQSVAFWCNPISGHATLYWYQQILGQGPKLLIQFQNNGVVDDSQLPKDRFSAERLKGVDSTLKIQPAKLEDSAVYLCASSLPWDRARNTEAFFGQGTRLTVV.